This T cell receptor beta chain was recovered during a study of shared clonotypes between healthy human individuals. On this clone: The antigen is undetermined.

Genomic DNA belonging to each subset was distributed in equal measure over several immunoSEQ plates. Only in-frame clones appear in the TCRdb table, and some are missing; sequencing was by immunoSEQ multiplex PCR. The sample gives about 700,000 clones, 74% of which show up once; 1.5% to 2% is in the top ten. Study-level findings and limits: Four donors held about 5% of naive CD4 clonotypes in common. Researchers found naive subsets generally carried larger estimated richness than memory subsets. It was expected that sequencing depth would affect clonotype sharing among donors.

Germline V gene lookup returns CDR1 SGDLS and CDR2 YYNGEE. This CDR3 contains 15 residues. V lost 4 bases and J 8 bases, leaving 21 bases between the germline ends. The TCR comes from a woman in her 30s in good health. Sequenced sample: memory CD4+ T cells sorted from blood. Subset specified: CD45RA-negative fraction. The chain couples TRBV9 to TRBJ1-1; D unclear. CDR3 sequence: CASSPAPTHPVEAFF. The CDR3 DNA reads TGTGCCAGCAGCCCAGCCCCCACCCACCCAGTCGAAGCTTTCTTT.